The sample holds many counts of the clone carrying this T cell receptor beta chain. Germline V lookup: CDR1 SGHRS, CDR2 YFSETQ. This CDR3 is 21 amino acids long. V trimming: 0 bases; J trimming: 4 bases; junction bases outside the gene matches: 19. These data belong to a study of T-cell memory formation after mild COVID-19. TCRdb re-derived calls from the 5' RACE reads in MiXCR, one entry per CDR3 protein. The sample carries some 40,000 distinct CDR3 sequences, 5.5% to 7% recorded once. Material for sequencing was PBMCs or a T cell subset sorted from them (not recorded which). The receptor's source is an adult who had mild COVID-19 (a few samples of this study predate the infection). Cell type and time point are not known. The chain is built from TRBV5-1 and TRBJ2-7, with 13 positions matching TRBD2. CDR3 sequence: CASSLDGGTSGRAPSVYEQYF. The DNA for the CDR3 is TGCGCCAGCAGCTTGGATGGGGGCACTAGCGGGAGGGCCCCCTCTGTGTACGAGCAGTACTTC.